Shown below are 2 T cell receptor beta chains from a single sample sequenced in a study of a mutant IDH1 vaccine in newly diagnosed glioma. Some clones are missing from TCRdb's copy, which holds only in-frame ones; the method was immunoSEQ multiplex PCR. The sample consists of roughly 60,000 clones, roughly 74% of them appearing once. Their cognate antigens are unknown. Time point meaning: week 35, safety follow-up. Every vaccine dose comprised 300 ug of mutant IDH1 20-mer peptide plus topical imiquimod. Material: PBMCs, obtained from a glioma patient whose treatment included an IDH1 peptide vaccine. These TCRs come from a man aged 45-65 years with glioma.

In its sample, this clone was seen a few times. The chain has TRBV19 and TRBJ1-6; D is unresolved. Looked up from germline, CDR1 is LNHDA and CDR2 is SQIVND (reference sequence). V lost 0 bases and J 0 bases, leaving 6 bases between the germline ends. CDR3 length equals 16 residues. This CDR3 is CASSIDPSSYNSPLHF. CDR3 nucleotide sequence: TGTGCCAGTAGTATAGACCCGAGCTCCTATAATTCACCCCTCCACTTT.

The chain is built from TRBV5-4 and TRBJ2-3, with D possibly being TRBD2 (7 bases). Germline CDR1 and CDR2: SGHNT and YYREEE (reference sequence). The V and J ends lost 3 bases and 8 bases respectively, with 22 bases between them. CDR3 length: 16 residues. CDR3 in DNA: TGTGCCAGCAGCTCCGGACTAGGGGGGGCTATGAGTACGCAGTATTTT. Its protein is CASSSGLGGAMSTQYF.